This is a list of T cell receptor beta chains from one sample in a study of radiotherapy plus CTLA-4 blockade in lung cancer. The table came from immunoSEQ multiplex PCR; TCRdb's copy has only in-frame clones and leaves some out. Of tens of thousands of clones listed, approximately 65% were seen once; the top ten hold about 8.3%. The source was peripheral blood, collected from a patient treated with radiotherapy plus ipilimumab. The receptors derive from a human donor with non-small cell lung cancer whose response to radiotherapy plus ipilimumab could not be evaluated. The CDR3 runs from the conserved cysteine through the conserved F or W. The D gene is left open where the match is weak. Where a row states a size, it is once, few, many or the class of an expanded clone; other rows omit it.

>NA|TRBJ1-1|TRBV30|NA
TGTGCCTGGAGGGAACAGGGCACTGAAGCTTTCTTT
CAWREQGTEAFF
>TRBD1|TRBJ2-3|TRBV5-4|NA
TGTGCCAGCAGCTCAGGACAGGCGGCCACAGATACGCAGTATTTT
CASSSGQAATDTQYF
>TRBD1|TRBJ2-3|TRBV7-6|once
TGTGCCAGCAGCTTTCGAGGGGGCCCCACAGATACGCAGTATTTT
CASSFRGGPTDTQYF
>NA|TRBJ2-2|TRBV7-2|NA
TGTGCCAGCAGTCAAGGACAGATTAGGACCGGGGAGCTGTTTTTT
CASSQGQIRTGELFF
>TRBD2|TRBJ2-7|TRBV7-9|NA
TGTGCCAGCAGCCAAGACTGGGCTAGCGGGGCAAATTACGAGCAGTACTTC
CASSQDWASGANYEQYF
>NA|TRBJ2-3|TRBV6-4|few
TGTGCCAGCAGTGACGGTAGCGAGAGAGATACGCAGTATTTT
CASSDGSERDTQYF
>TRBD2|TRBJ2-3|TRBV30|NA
TGTGCCTACGCGACTAGCGGGAGACAAAATACGCAGTATTTT
CAYATSGRQNTQYF
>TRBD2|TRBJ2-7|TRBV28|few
TGTGCCAGCAGTAGACTAGCTTACGAGCAGTACTTC
CASSRLAYEQYF
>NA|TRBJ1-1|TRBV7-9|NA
TGTGCCAGCAGCTTAGGAAGCGAAGGAGCTTTCTTT
CASSLGSEGAFF
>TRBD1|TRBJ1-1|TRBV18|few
TGTGCCAGCTCAAGACAGGGAGGAAACACTGAAGCTTTCTTT
CASSRQGGNTEAFF
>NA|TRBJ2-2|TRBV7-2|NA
TGTGCCAGCAGCCTGACAGTGGGGGCCGCCGGGGAGCTGTTTTTT
CASSLTVGAAGELFF
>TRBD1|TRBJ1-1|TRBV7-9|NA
TGTGCCAGCAGCTTAATGGCAGGGGGCCAGACTGAAGCTTTCTTT
CASSLMAGGQTEAFF
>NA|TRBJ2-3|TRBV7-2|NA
NA
CASSLASWAAGTDTQYF
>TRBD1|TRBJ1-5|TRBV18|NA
TGTGCCAGCTCACCAGGCGGCCACAGGGGCGGTGATCAGCCCCAGCATTTT
CASSPGGHRGGDQPQHF
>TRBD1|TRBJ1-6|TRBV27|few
TGTGCCAGCAGCTTAGAACGGACAGGTCGCGCTCCCCTCCACTTT
CASSLERTGRAPLHF
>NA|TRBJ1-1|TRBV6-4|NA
TGTGCCAGCAGTGAAGGGGGGGGGACTGAAGCTTTCTTT
CASSEGGGTEAFF
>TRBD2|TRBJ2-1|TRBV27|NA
TGTGCCAGCAGTTTAACTAGCGGCAGCTACAATGAGCAGTTCTTC
CASSLTSGSYNEQFF
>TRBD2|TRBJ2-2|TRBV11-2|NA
TGTGCCAGCAGCGCCCCAGGACTAGCGGTCACCGGGGAGCTGTTTTTT
CASSAPGLAVTGELFF
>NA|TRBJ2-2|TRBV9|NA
TGTGCCACAGGGGACGGGAACACCGGGGAGCTGTTTTTT
CATGDGNTGELFF
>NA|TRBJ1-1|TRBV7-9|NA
TGTGCCAGCAGCTTAGATTCAGATAACACTGAAGCTTTCTTT
CASSLDSDNTEAFF
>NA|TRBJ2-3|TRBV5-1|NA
TGCGCCAGCAGCTTAATCGGGGGCACAGATACGCAGTATTTT
CASSLIGGTDTQYF
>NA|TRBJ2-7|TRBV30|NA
TGTGCCTGGAGTGTACTCCACGAGCAGTACTTC
CAWSVLHEQYF
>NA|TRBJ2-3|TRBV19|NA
TGTGCCAGTAGTCCCAGGGGGAGGCTAGCTCAAAATACGCAGTATTTT
CASSPRGRLAQNTQYF